These 2 T cell receptor beta chains came from one sample sequenced in a study of T cell responses to AZD1222 COVID-19 vaccine. Sequencing used immunoSEQ multiplex PCR; TCRdb keeps in-frame clones, though not all of them. The sample yields just over 60,000 clones, about 74% seen once. Sequenced material: peripheral blood, taken on day 0 of AZD1222 vaccination. The receptors come from an adult in good health.

The chain couples TRBV7-9 to TRBJ1-1, with TRBD1 as a possible D gene (6 bases). Germline values: CDR1 SEHNR, CDR2 FQNEAQ (reference sequence). V lost 5 bases and J lost 5, with 12 bases in between. The CDR3 spans 13 residues. The CDR3: CASSLRGWTEAFF. CDR3 in DNA: TGTGCCAGCAGCCTGAGGGGGTGGACTGAAGCTTTCTTT.

V gene TRBV5-1 combines with J gene TRBJ2-1; perhaps D is TRBD1 or TRBD2 (5 bases each). Trimming took 6 bases from V and 5 from J, leaving 12 bases between them. Germline V gene lookup returns CDR1 SGHRS and CDR2 YFSETQ. The length of the CDR3 is 13 residues. The CDR3 region is CASTTGGNNEQFF. CDR3 bases: TGCGCCAGCACAACTGGGGGAAACAATGAGCAGTTCTTC.